One T cell receptor beta chain is described in this entry. What it recognizes is unknown. The CDR3 extends over 14 amino acids. V was clipped by 3 bases and J by 10 bases, with 13 bases between them. Germline-derived CDR1 and CDR2 are MGHRA and YSYEKL. Method: immunoSEQ multiplex PCR; TCRdb's copy keeps in-frame clones and lacks some. This table has approximately 150,000 clones, 90% to 95% appearing once. These data are taken from a study of T cell responses to AZD1222 COVID-19 vaccine. Study conclusions and caveats: Of the AZD1222 recipients, only six were seropositive at baseline. Within unmutated variant regions lay the reported targets of nearly half of spike-specific TCRs. Sampling captured repertoires only after the peak T cell response. The sample set comprised mostly white British donors with more females, and clonal diversity was possibly underestimated.

The sequenced sample was peripheral blood, obtained 28 days after the second AZD1222 dose. The chain carries TRBV4-1 and TRBJ1-6; D gene ambiguous. This receptor was taken from an adult who received the AZD1222 COVID-19 vaccine. In DNA form, the CDR3 reads TGCGCCAGCAGCCAGGTGGGCCCCCGGTCACCCCTCCACTTT. Protein: CASSQVGPRSPLHF.